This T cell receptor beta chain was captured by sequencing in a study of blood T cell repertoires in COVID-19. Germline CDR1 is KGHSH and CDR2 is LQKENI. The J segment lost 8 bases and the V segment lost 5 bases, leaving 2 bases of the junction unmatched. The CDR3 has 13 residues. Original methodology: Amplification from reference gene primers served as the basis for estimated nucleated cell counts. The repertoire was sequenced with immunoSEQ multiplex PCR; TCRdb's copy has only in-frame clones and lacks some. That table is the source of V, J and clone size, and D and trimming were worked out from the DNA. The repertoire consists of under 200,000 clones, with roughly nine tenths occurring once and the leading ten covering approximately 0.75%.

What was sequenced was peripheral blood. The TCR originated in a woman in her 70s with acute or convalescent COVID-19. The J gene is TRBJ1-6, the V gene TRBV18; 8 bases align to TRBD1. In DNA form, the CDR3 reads TGTGCCAGCTCAGACAGGGGTGATTCACCCCTCCACTTT. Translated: CASSDRGDSPLHF.